This TCR beta chain was observed in a study of tumor and adjacent non-tumor tissue in lung cancer (dated by TCRdb to between 2017 and 2018). Background on the whole study: By cancer type, the cohort comprised eleven to twelve adenocarcinoma patients, 2 squamous cell carcinoma patients and 1 small cell lung cancer patient. The study compared bulk TCRbeta repertoires from lung tumor tissue and matched distant non-tumor lung tissue of about 15 lung cancer patients. TCRbeta CDR3 sequencing was performed on about 30 paired specimens, with one tumor sample and one normal lung sample collected per patient. Sequencing produced some 130,000,000 productive TCRbeta reads in total, an average of approximately 4 million reads per sample. The approximately 15 patients were aged roughly 31 to 80 years, included around ten men and 5 women, and had TNM stage I to III disease.

As regards this clonotype: Its antigen is unknown. Per-base qualities were not stored, and no clone one base away is much larger.

What the study reported, not specific to this receptor: Significantly higher TCR diversity was found in younger patients, and higher tumor TCR diversity was associated with shorter overall and disease-free survival. Peripheral blood was not sequenced, so blood TCRbeta repertoires in these lung cancer patients were not examined. Tumor tissue showed significantly greater TCR diversity (inverse Simpson) than normal lung tissue (approximately 400 vs 170, P = 0.0075, Mann-Whitney U test). Only approximately 14 patients were included in the cohort, and the need for larger samples and more detailed clinical data was noted by the authors. A significantly larger cumulative share of the repertoire was made up by the top 100 clones in normal lung than in tumor tissue. The sequencing platform is not named in the methods, and unique molecular identifiers are not mentioned.

The protocol used for the library was multiplex PCR. The reads were generated on an Illumina HiSeq 2500. TCRbeta libraries were built by three rounds of nested PCR using primers (Table S4), following protocols modified from ARM-PCR. PCR products of 200-500 bp were gel-excised and purified with the QIAquick gel extraction kit before sequencing. Concerning the study's data processing: Reads were cleaned using Trimmomatic, were merged into complete CDR3 sequences using FLASH, and were assigned to V(D)J germline segments using MiTCR. Clonal diversity was calculated as the inverse Simpson's index using VDJtools. Productive reads were defined as in-frame sequences without a premature stop codon. Through fastp at Q25 and MiXCR, TCRdb rebuilt clones from the public reads, retaining in-frame beta chains. CDR3 protein sequences are deduplicated, and each keeps its most common genes and DNA. TCRdb, not the original authors, processed these V and J calls. Present in this sample are about 110,000 distinct CDR3 sequences, roughly 80% of which were seen just once. The ten largest clonotypes hold approximately 35% of the sample.

Its CDR3 holds 12 amino acids, cysteine through phenylalanine. Kept here is only the CDR3 DNA, which spans 36 bases and is read in frame from base 1. The germline V gene (reference sequence) sets CDR1 to GTSNPN and CDR2 to SVGIG. The germline V and J ends show losses of 4 bases and 4 bases respectively, and no gene match explains 2 bases of the junction. Bulk unsorted tissue served as the source for RNA extraction, and RNA quality was assessed using a NanoDrop ND-1000 and an Agilent 2100. The donors were newly diagnosed lung cancer patients admitted for thoracic surgery in China from August to November 2014 who had not received prior chemotherapy. The study excluded patients who had received radiotherapy or chemotherapy before or who had another cancer at the same time. Pieces of surgical tissue measuring about 1-2 cm3 were kept in RNAlater solution and stored at -80 degrees C until use.

The specimen was lung tumor tissue. The receptor comes from a woman aged 55-70 years with non-small cell lung cancer. Recombination connected TRBV30 to TRBJ2-7; 9 bases in the middle match TRBD2. The DNA is TGTGCCTGGAAAACTAGCGGGTACGAGCAGTACTTC. The resulting protein is CAWKTSGYEQYF.